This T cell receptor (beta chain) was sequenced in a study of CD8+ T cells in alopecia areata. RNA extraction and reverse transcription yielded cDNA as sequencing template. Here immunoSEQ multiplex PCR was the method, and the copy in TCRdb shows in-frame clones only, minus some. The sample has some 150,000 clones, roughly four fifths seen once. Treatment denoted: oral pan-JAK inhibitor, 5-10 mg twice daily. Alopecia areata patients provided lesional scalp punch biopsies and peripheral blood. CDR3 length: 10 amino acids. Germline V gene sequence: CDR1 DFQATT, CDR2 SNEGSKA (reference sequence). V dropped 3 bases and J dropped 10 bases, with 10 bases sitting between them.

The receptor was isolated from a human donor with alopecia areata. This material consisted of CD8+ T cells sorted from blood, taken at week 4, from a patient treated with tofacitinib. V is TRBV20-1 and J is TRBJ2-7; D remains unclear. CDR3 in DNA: TGCAGTGCTAGTTATGGGCCCCAGTACTTC. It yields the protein CSASYGPQYF.